This TCR beta chain was sequenced in a study of a mutant IDH1 vaccine in newly diagnosed glioma. Only in-frame clones appear in the TCRdb table, and some are missing; sequencing was by immunoSEQ multiplex PCR. The sample gives tens of thousands of clones, roughly four fifths of which show up once; about 21% is in the top ten. The CDR3 consists of 15 residues. The V gene lost 3 bases and the J gene lost 5 bases, with 17 bases spanning the gap. Germline V CDR1 and CDR2: MNHEY, SMNVEV (reference sequence). Time point here: baseline, week 1 (first vaccination visit). Treatment reported: pre-vaccination baseline after standard-of-care therapy.

This receptor was taken from a man aged 25-40 years with glioma. The chain links TRBV27 to TRBJ2-7; D unclear. This specimen was PBMCs, taken from a glioma patient treated with radiotherapy, temozolomide or both. The CDR3 region is CASSLARVDRNEQYF. The CDR3 region has the DNA TGTGCCAGCAGTTTGGCCCGTGTGGACCGAAACGAGCAGTACTTC.